The 10 T cell receptor beta chains reported below all come from one sample, sequenced in a study of cytomegalovirus exposure and HLA in healthy donors. The study ran its PCR with 60 Vbeta and 13 Jbeta primers. The table came from immunoSEQ multiplex PCR; TCRdb's copy has only in-frame clones and leaves some out. The profile shows some 150,000 clones, 55% to 70% of them singletons. The sequencing sample was made of PBMCs. These receptor sequences come from a woman aged 60-75 years in good health and CMV-seropositive.

V gene TRBV4-3 combines with J gene TRBJ2-6, with D maybe TRBD1 (6 bases). Germline V gene data show CDR1 as LGHNA and CDR2 as YSLEER. Trimming left V 1 base short and J 3 bases short, with 16 bases between. CDR3 length: 18 residues. CDR3 in amino acids: CASSQVIGRGGGANVLTF. In DNA, the CDR3 is TGCGCCAGCAGCCAAGTGATCGGCAGGGGCGGTGGGGCCAACGTCCTGACTTTC.

A few counts support this clone. The chain combines TRBV4-1 with TRBJ2-3; perhaps TRBD1 as D (6 bases). V lost 0 bases and J 0 bases, leaving 13 bases between the germline ends. The CDR3 runs 17 residues. Germline CDR1 reads MGHRA; CDR2 reads YSYEKL. The chain's CDR3 is CASSQDGQWTSTDTQYF. The CDR3 DNA reads TGCGCCAGCAGCCAAGATGGACAGTGGACTAGCACAGATACGCAGTATTTT.

This chain joins TRBV5-1 and TRBJ2-5, with D perhaps TRBD2 (6 bases). The CDR3 is made up of 13 amino acids. Germline CDR1 SGHRS, CDR2 YFSETQ. Trimming stripped 7 bases from V and 1 base from J, with 11 bases between. The CDR3 DNA follows: TGCGCCAGCTCACGCGGGGTCCAAGAGACCCAGTACTTC. Protein product: CASSRGVQETQYF.

The chain recombines TRBV6-5 with TRBJ1-4, with D unclear. Germline CDR1 MNHEY, CDR2 SVGAGI. V lost 6 bases and J lost 8, with 13 bases in between. CDR3 length equals 13 residues. In DNA, the CDR3 is TGTGCCAGCAGATTTCGCCAGCGGGAAAAACTGTTTTTT. Protein product: CASRFRQREKLFF.

V and J are TRBV28 and TRBJ2-3, with 8 bases that match TRBD2. The V gene end was trimmed by 1 base and the J gene end by 4 bases; junction bases not matched to a gene: 10. Germline V gene sequence: CDR1 MDHEN, CDR2 SYDVKM. The CDR3 has 17 residues. CDR3 loop: CASSLFPAGDLPDTQYF. As DNA, the CDR3 is TGTGCCAGCAGTTTATTTCCAGCGGGAGATCTCCCAGATACGCAGTATTTT.

The chain links TRBV19 to TRBJ2-7, with 12 bases fitting TRBD2. In germline, CDR1 is LNHDA, CDR2 SQIVND (reference sequence). V gave up 4 bases and J gave up 3 bases; unmatched junction bases: 1. The CDR3 contains 14 residues. CDR3 amino acids: CASSTGLAGYEQYF. CDR3 nucleotide sequence: TGTGCCAGTAGTACGGGACTAGCGGGCTACGAGCAGTACTTC.

This chain connects TRBV19 to TRBJ2-3, with 8 bases fitting TRBD2. Germline-derived CDR1 and CDR2 are LNHDA and SQIVND (reference sequence). J lost 7 bases, V lost 5 bases, and 11 bases had no gene match. The CDR3 has 15 residues. The CDR3 sequence is CASSSPGLEGYTQYF. DNA for the CDR3: TGTGCCAGTAGTTCTCCGGGACTAGAAGGCTATACGCAGTATTTT. Together with reference TRBV19 and TRBJ2-3, the CDR3 gives the full variable domain: DGGITQSPKYLFRKEGQNVTLSCEQNLNHDAMYWYRQDPGQGLRLIYYSQIVNDFQKGDIAEGYSVSREKKESFPLTVTSAQKNPTAFYLCASSSPGLEGYTQYFGPGTRLTVL.

This rearrangement joins TRBV7-2 to TRBJ2-7; no clear D gene. V dropped 3 bases and J dropped 4 bases, with 10 bases sitting between them. The V gene's germline CDR1 is SGHTA and CDR2 FQGNSA. The CDR3 has 13 residues. CDR3 in amino acids: CASSLRRNYEQYF. DNA of the CDR3: TGTGCCAGCAGCTTGAGGCGGAATTACGAGCAGTACTTC.

This clone was detected only once. This chain joins TRBV7-9 and TRBJ2-1, with TRBD1 matching over 9 bases. This CDR3 is built from 15 residues. The germline gives CDR1 SEHNR, CDR2 FQNEAQ (reference sequence). The V gene end was trimmed by 4 bases and the J gene end by 5 bases; junction bases not matched to a gene: 6. The CDR3 sequence is CASSSEQGAHNEQFF. DNA for the CDR3: TGTGCCAGCAGCTCGGAACAGGGGGCCCACAATGAGCAGTTCTTC.

The chain couples TRBV5-1 to TRBJ2-5; maybe TRBD1 (5 bases). Germline CDR1 SGHRS, CDR2 YFSETQ. The CDR3 runs 16 residues. Trimming stripped 2 bases from V and 1 base from J, with 15 bases between. CDR3 in amino acids: CASSFRQTLSQETQYF. For the CDR3, the DNA is TGCGCCAGCAGCTTCCGACAGACCCTAAGCCAAGAGACCCAGTACTTC.